Reported below is one T cell receptor beta chain. This CDR3 is built from 13 residues. Looked up from germline, CDR1 is SGHRS and CDR2 is YFSETQ. The source of the sample is a study of blood T cell repertoires in COVID-19. Background on the study: The United States, Italy and Spain were the sources of the acute and convalescent COVID-19 samples. PBMCs, B-cell-depleted T cells, or T cells provided the cDNA or gDNA that made up the material.

Study processing details: Quantification of nucleated cells was approximated via reference gene primer amplification. Assay used: immunoSEQ multiplex PCR; TCRdb lists only in-frame clones, some missing. V and J calls and clone size come straight from that table; D and trimming were deduced from the DNA. Seen here are a few hundred thousand clones, around 87% observed once, and the top ten hold 2% to 3%. This sequence originates from a woman in her forties or fifties with acute or convalescent COVID-19. The chain recombines TRBV5-1 with TRBJ2-7; the match to TRBD2 covers 7 bases. Sample: peripheral blood. CDR3 nucleotide sequence: TGCGCTCTGACGGGACTACACTCCTACGAGCAGTACTTC. This encodes CALTGLHSYEQYF.